This TCR beta chain was captured by sequencing in a study of T cell repertoires in cytomegalovirus infection. Overall study: Indicated by public TCR beta signatures were CMV infection and matching HLA type. Study findings and constraints: Ex vivo, HLA-C-restricted CMV-specific TCR beta clonotypes prevailed over the rest of the response. Carriers of CMV and the relevant HLA type were discriminated by public TCR beta frequency.

Regarding this clonotype: Its specificity is not known.

TCRdb reanalysed the reads using MiXCR and keeps one entry per CDR3 protein. The top ten clones hold roughly 13% of a sample with around 450,000 distinct CDR3 sequences, under 40% of them seen once. This TCR was recovered from a human donor in good health (CMV status not recorded). Some clones in this sample may be carry-over from other donors' samples. Sequenced sample: PBMCs.

The CDR3 sequence is CASSLGQPFYEQYF. For the CDR3, the DNA is TGTGCCAGCAGTTTGGGACAGCCCTTCTACGAGCAGTACTTC. The gene calls are TRBV7-9 and TRBJ2-7; TRBD1 matches at 7 bases. The length of the CDR3 is 14 residues. Germline loops: CDR1 SEHNR, CDR2 FQNEAQ (reference sequence). V dropped 6 bases and J dropped 3; count of bases not matched to a gene: 8.